What follows are 4 T cell receptor beta chains derived from one specimen sequenced in a study of beta chain features in type 1 diabetes (dated by TCRdb to the late 2010s). The protocol used for the library was the immunoSEQ multiplex PCR assay. The entire amount of isolated RNA was reverse transcribed using the High Capacity cDNA Reverse Transcription Kit, so the sequenced TCRB transcripts were expressed ones. This immuneACCESS table, as held by TCRdb, lists in-frame sequences with V and J called but not all clones. Of the missing ones, under half trace to an unresolved V gene in checked studies; the others have no known cause. The sample table records approximately 90,000 clones; under 35% of these occur just once. Of the sample, 0.45% to 0.55% is held by the ten largest clones. The sequencing input was stem cell memory CD4+ T cells from blood. Sample cell subset or site, as interpreted from the label and publication: stem cell-like memory CD4+ T cells. The receptor source for this set is a woman younger than 35 in good health.

The CDR3 DNA follows: TGCGCCAGCAGCTTGGGCCCCAGGGCGGGGGACACCGGGGAGCTGTTTTTT. Its translation: CASSLGPRAGDTGELFF. The V gene is TRBV5-1, the J gene TRBJ2-2, with 7 nucleotides matching TRBD2. J was trimmed by 3 bases and V by 0 bases; bases with no gene match: 8. CDR3 length: 17 amino acids. In germline, CDR1 is SGHRS, CDR2 YFSETQ.

J is TRBJ2-1 and V is TRBV7-2; 12 bases are a match to TRBD2. J gave up 3 bases and V 5 bases, and 11 bases lay outside the gene matches. The length of the CDR3 is 18 residues. Germline loops: CDR1 SGHTA, CDR2 FQGNSA. The CDR3 here is CASSPLAGGPVIYNEQFF. DNA for the CDR3: TGTGCCAGCAGCCCCCTAGCGGGAGGGCCGGTAATCTACAATGAGCAGTTCTTC.

The J gene is TRBJ1-1, the V gene TRBV30; TRBD1 matches 10 bases. V was pared by 0 bases and J by 5 bases, with 9 bases of the junction left unmatched. Germline CDR1 is GTSNPN and CDR2 is SVGIG (reference sequence). The CDR3 spans 16 residues. The CDR3 is CAWSVPQTGGLTEAFF. DNA for the CDR3: TGTGCCTGGAGTGTACCCCAGACAGGGGGCTTAACTGAAGCTTTCTTT.

The chain employs TRBV10-3 and TRBJ1-1; 9 bases align to TRBD1. This CDR3 has 13 residues. Germline assignment: CDR1 ENHRY and CDR2 SYGVKD. The ends lost 3 bases at V and 4 bases at J; junction bases unmatched: 0. The CDR3 here is CAISEQGATEAFF. In DNA form, the CDR3 reads TGTGCCATCAGTGAACAGGGGGCCACTGAAGCTTTCTTT.